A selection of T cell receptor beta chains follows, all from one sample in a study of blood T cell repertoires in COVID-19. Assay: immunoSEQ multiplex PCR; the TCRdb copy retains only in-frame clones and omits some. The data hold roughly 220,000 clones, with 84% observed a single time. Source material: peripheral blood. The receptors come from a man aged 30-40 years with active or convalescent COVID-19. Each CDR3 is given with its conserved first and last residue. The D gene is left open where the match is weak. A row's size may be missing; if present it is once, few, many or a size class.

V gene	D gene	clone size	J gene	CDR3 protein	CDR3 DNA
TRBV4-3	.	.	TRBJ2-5	CASSQAGSRKETQYF	TGCGCCAGCAGCCAGGCCGGGAGTAGGAAAGAGACCCAGTACTTC
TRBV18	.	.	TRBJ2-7	CASSPSQRVTYEQYF	TGTGCCAGCTCACCAAGTCAGAGGGTAACCTACGAGCAGTACTTC
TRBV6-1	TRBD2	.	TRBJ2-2	CASSERGGANTGELFF	TGTGCCAGCAGTGAACGGGGGGGGGCTAACACCGGGGAGCTGTTTTTT
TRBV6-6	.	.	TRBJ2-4	CASRGSGNIQYF	TGTGCCAGCAGAGGGAGTGGAAACATTCAGTACTTC
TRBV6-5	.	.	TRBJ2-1	CASTSTGNNEQFF	TGTGCCAGCACCTCGACAGGAAACAATGAGCAGTTCTTC
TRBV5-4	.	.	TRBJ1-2	CASSLVSAGYTF	TGTGCCAGCAGCTTGGTGTCTGCGGGCTACACCTTC
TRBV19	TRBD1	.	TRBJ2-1	CASTMGTGLTEQFF	TGTGCCAGTACCATGGGGACAGGGTTGACTGAGCAGTTCTTC
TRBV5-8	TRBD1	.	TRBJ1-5	CASSFGPEGTGDIPAHF	TGTGCCAGCAGCTTTGGGCCAGAAGGGACAGGGGATATCCCGGCGCATTTT
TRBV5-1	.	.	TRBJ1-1	CASSLYRTVMNTEAFF	TGCGCCAGCAGCTTGTACCGTACAGTCATGAACACTGAAGCTTTCTTT
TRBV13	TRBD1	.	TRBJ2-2	CASSSRDRGVGELFF	TGTGCCAGCAGCTCCCGGGACAGGGGAGTCGGGGAGCTGTTTTTT
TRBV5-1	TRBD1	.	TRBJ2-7	CASNGQGRGEQYF	TGCGCCAGCAACGGACAGGGGAGAGGCGAGCAGTACTTC
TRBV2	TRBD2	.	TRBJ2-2	CASRLAGTNTGELFF	TGTGCCAGCAGGCTAGCGGGGACGAACACCGGGGAGCTGTTTTTT
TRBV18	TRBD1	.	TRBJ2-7	CASSPTPRGYYEQYF	TGTGCCAGCTCACCGACACCCAGGGGGTATTACGAGCAGTACTTC
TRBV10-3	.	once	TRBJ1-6	CAISESLARYNSPLHF	TGTGCCATCAGTGAGTCGTTAGCCCGCTATAATTCACCCCTCCACTTT
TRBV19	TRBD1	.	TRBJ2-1	CASTSRQGVLGEQFF	TGTGCCAGTACTTCGCGACAGGGGGTTTTGGGTGAGCAGTTCTTC
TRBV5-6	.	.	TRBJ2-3	CASSLGLGRIRDTQYF	TGTGCCAGCAGCTTGGGACTGGGGAGGATACGAGATACGCAGTATTTT
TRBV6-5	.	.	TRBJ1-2	CASSYTGGREDGYTF	TGTGCCAGCAGTTACACCGGAGGGAGGGAGGATGGCTACACCTTC
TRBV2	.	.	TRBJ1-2	CASSSTPQGYYGYTF	TGTGCCAGCAGTTCAACGCCTCAGGGGTACTATGGCTACACCTTC
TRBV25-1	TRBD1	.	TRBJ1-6	CASSGTQGVYSPLHF	TGTGCCAGCAGTGGGACCCAGGGGGTTTATTCACCCCTCCACTTT
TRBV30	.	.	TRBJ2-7	CAWSRTRVDEQYF	TGTGCCTGGAGTCGTACGAGGGTGGACGAGCAGTACTTC
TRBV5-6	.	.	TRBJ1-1	CASSVFQGRTNTEAFF	TGTGCCAGCTCTGTATTCCAGGGCAGGACGAACACTGAAGCTTTCTTT
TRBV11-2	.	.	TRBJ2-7	CASSLVQATYF	TGTGCCAGCAGCTTAGTACAGGCCACGTACTTC
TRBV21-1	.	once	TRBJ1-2	CASSKDGDRGRFGYTF	TGTGCCAGCAGCAAAGATGGGGACAGGGGGCGTTTTGGCTACACCTTC
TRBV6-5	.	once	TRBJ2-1	CASKGVQDNEQFF	TGTGCCAGCAAGGGAGTTCAGGACAATGAGCAGTTCTTC
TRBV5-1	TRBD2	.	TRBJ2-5	CASSLGTSGSFQETQYF	TGCGCCAGCAGCCTCGGGACTAGCGGGAGTTTCCAAGAGACCCAGTACTTC
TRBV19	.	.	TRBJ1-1	CASSIGLELNTEAFF	TGTGCCAGTAGTATCGGTCTAGAGTTGAACACTGAAGCTTTCTTT
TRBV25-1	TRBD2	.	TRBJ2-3	CASLPSGGTDTQYF	TGTGCCAGCCTCCCCTCGGGGGGGACAGATACGCAGTATTTT
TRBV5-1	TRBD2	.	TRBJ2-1	CASAPLAGGQNEQFF	TGCGCCAGCGCGCCTTTAGCGGGGGGGCAGAATGAGCAGTTCTTC
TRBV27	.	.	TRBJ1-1	CASSAPTVPTEAFF	TGTGCCAGCAGTGCCCCGACAGTTCCCACTGAAGCTTTCTTT
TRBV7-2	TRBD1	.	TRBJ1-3	CASSLAGTASGNTIYF	TGTGCCAGCAGCTTAGCCGGGACAGCCTCTGGAAACACCATATATTTT
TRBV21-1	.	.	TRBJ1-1	CASSSRRGSVNTEAFF	TGTGCCAGCAGCTCCCGGAGGGGCAGCGTGAACACTGAAGCTTTCTTT
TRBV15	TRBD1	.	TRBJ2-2	CATSLQGATGELFF	TGTGCCACCAGCTTACAGGGGGCCACCGGGGAGCTGTTTTTT
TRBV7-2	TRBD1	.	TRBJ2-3	CASSSTRDRAPDTQYF	TGTGCCAGCAGCTCGACCCGGGACAGGGCGCCAGATACGCAGTATTTT
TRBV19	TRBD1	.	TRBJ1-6	CASRQGANSPLHF	TGTGCCAGTAGGCAGGGGGCAAATTCACCCCTCCACTTT
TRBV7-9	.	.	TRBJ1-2	CASSLSGIFGYTF	TGTGCCAGCAGCTTATCAGGGATCTTCGGCTACACCTTC
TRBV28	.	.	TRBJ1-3	CLAGSSGNTIYF	TGTTTGGCGGGGAGCTCTGGAAACACCATATATTTT
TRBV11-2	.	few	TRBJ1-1	CASSLASGGAFF	TGTGCCAGCAGCTTAGCAAGTGGCGGCGCTTTCTTT
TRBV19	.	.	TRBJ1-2	CASTATGGRNYGYTF	TGTGCCAGTACCGCGACCGGGGGTCGAAACTATGGCTACACCTTC
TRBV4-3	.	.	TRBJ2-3	CASSHAGASTDTQYF	TGCGCCAGCAGCCATGCGGGGGCCAGCACAGATACGCAGTATTTT
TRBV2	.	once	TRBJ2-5	CASSEALLAPRRTQYF	TGTGCCAGCAGTGAAGCGCTTCTGGCTCCTCGGAGGACCCAGTACTTC
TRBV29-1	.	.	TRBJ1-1	CSVEGQMNTEAFF	TGCAGCGTTGAAGGACAAATGAACACTGAAGCTTTCTTT
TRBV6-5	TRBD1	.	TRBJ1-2	CASSFNRGRGDGYTF	TGTGCCAGCAGCTTTAATAGGGGGCGAGGAGATGGCTACACCTTC
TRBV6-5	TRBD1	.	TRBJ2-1	CASTGTGYNEQFF	TGTGCCAGCACGGGGACAGGGTACAATGAGCAGTTCTTC
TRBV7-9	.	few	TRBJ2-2	CASSPAGEFTGELFF	TGTGCCAGCAGCCCCGCAGGGGAATTCACCGGGGAGCTGTTTTTT
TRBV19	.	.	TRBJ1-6	CASSWTDNSPLHF	TGTGCCAGTAGTTGGACAGATAATTCACCCCTCCACTTT
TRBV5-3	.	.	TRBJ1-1	CARSVTLKKNTEAFF	TGTGCCAGAAGCGTGACTCTTAAGAAGAACACTGAAGCTTTCTTT
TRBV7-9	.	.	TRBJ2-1	CASSLGPGNEQFF	TGTGCCAGCAGCTTAGGGCCGGGGAATGAGCAGTTCTTC
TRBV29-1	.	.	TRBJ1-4	CAGQLPDKLFF	TGCGCTGGACAGTTACCAGACAAACTGTTTTTT
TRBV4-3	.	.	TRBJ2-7	CASSQEERRAEQYF	TGCGCCAGCAGCCAAGAAGAGAGGCGGGCCGAGCAGTACTTC
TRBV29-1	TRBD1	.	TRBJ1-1	CSTRQGGNAFF	TGCAGCACCCGACAGGGGGGCAATGCTTTCTTT
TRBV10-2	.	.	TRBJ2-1	CASRGTPLYGQFF	TGCGCCAGCAGGGGGACTCCCCTTTATGGGCAGTTCTTC
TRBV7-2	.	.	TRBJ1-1	CASSLPGVPNTEAFF	TGTGCCAGCAGCTTACCAGGGGTTCCGAACACTGAAGCTTTCTTT